Listed below are T cell receptor beta chains from one sample, sequenced in a study of graft-versus-host responses after intestinal transplantation. TCRdb's copy holds only in-frame clones and misses some; the assay was immunoSEQ multiplex PCR. Altogether over 100,000 clones are present, approximately 93% being singletons, with the ten largest covering 1% to 1.5%. These receptors are not linked to any known antigen. Sequences were derived from unstimulated CD8+ T cells sorted from spleen or lymph node cells, sampled before transplant. The origin of the receptors is a human donor who was the organ donor for an intestinal transplant. CDR3s include the opening cysteine and the closing phenylalanine or tryptophan. Each record gives: V gene, clone size, J gene, CDR3 protein. Some rows have no size entry. The others give once, few or many, or a class for an expanded clone.

TRBV4-2	NA	TRBJ1-5	CASSQGVASNQPQHF
TRBV5-4	NA	TRBJ2-7	CASSLQLAGVLHEQYF
TRBV5-4	NA	TRBJ2-1	CASSFDSSYNEQFF
TRBV18	NA	TRBJ2-3	CASSPPDRGSDTQYF
TRBV7-2	NA	TRBJ2-1	CASSLESPGGFDNEQFF
TRBV9	NA	TRBJ2-7	CASSVGRSQYEQYF
TRBV28	NA	TRBJ1-1	CASTTGAWEAFF
TRBV30	NA	TRBJ2-1	CAGKQGAYNEQFF
TRBV5-5	NA	TRBJ2-3	CASSLAGTDTQYF
TRBV5-4	once	TRBJ2-1	CASSLSGRAANEQFF
TRBV5-6	NA	TRBJ1-2	CASSLLPGSYGYTF
TRBV7-2	few	TRBJ2-3	CASSPRERVGADTQYF
TRBV5-6	once	TRBJ2-2	CASSPPRNGELFF
TRBV9	NA	TRBJ1-2	CASSATWNGYTF
TRBV9	NA	TRBJ2-3	CASSGGPADTQYF
TRBV6-1	NA	TRBJ1-3	CASSESVVAGNTIYF
TRBV4-2	NA	TRBJ2-5	CASSQAPGETQYF
TRBV28	NA	TRBJ2-2	CAAAETGQTPGELFF
TRBV5-5	NA	TRBJ1-2	CASSSLPGDRNGYTF
TRBV27	NA	TRBJ2-3	CASSSTGAPAGTQYF
TRBV7-3	NA	TRBJ2-2	CASSLQFWRMNTGELFF
TRBV30	NA	TRBJ1-5	CAWSAGQGTQPQHF
TRBV11-3	NA	TRBJ2-2	CASSLDNTGELFF
TRBV27	NA	TRBJ2-3	CASSSNPDRSTDTQYF
TRBV30	NA	TRBJ1-1	CAWSHGGTEAFF
TRBV19	NA	TRBJ1-2	CASGPGTGDGYTF
TRBV30	NA	TRBJ2-5	CALETGEETQYF
TRBV5-1	NA	TRBJ2-5	CASSFVYPQETQYF
TRBV5-8	NA	TRBJ2-4	CASGGVILAKNIQYF
TRBV4-1	NA	TRBJ2-7	CASSQAQGWYEQYF
TRBV29-1	NA	TRBJ1-1	CSVLGVLPEAFF
TRBV14	NA	TRBJ2-1	CASSRPGTSGRAYYNEQFF
TRBV19	NA	TRBJ2-7	CASSIGAGYEQYF
TRBV11-2	NA	TRBJ1-2	CASSSISGGTSYGYTF
TRBV11-2	NA	TRBJ1-4	CASSVGATNEKLFF
TRBV7-6	NA	TRBJ2-7	CASSENERYEQYF
TRBV9	NA	TRBJ2-3	CASSGGSGPDTQYF
TRBV6-1	NA	TRBJ2-1	CASSDLYGGAYEQFF
TRBV9	NA	TRBJ2-7	CASSSRDSPYEQYF